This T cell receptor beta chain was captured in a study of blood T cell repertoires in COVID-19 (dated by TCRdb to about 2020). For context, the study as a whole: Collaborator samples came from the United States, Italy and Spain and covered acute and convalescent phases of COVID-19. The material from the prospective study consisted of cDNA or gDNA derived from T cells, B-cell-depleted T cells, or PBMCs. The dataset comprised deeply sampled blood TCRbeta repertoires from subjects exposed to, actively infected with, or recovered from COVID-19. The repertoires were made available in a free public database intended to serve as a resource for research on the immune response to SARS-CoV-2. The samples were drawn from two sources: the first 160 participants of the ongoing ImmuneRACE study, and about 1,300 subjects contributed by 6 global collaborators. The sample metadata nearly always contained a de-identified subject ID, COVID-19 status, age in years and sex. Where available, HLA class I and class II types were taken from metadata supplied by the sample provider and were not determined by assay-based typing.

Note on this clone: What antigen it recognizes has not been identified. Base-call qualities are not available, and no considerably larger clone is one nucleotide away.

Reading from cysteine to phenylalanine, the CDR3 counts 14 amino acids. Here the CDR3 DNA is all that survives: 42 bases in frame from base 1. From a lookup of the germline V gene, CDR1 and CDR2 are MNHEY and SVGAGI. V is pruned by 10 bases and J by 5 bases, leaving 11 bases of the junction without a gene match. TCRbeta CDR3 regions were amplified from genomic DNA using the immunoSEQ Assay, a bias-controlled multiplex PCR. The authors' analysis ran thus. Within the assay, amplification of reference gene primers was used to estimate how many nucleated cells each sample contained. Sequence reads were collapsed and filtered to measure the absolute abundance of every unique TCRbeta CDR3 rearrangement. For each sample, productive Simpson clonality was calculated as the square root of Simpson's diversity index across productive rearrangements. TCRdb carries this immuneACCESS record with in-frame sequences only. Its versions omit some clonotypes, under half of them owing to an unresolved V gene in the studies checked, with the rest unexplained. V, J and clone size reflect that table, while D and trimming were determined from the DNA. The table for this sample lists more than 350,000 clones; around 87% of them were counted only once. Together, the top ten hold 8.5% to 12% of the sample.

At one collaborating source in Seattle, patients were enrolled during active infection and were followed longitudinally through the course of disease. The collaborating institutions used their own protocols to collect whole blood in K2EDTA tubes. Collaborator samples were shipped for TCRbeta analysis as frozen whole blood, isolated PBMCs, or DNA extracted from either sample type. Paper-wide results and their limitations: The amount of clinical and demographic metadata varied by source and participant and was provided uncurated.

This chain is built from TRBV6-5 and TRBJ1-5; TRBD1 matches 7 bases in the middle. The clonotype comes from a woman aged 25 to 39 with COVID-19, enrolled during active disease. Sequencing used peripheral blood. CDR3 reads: CATLFRQGDQPQHF. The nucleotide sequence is TGTGCCACCCTTTTCAGACAGGGAGATCAGCCCCAGCATTTT.